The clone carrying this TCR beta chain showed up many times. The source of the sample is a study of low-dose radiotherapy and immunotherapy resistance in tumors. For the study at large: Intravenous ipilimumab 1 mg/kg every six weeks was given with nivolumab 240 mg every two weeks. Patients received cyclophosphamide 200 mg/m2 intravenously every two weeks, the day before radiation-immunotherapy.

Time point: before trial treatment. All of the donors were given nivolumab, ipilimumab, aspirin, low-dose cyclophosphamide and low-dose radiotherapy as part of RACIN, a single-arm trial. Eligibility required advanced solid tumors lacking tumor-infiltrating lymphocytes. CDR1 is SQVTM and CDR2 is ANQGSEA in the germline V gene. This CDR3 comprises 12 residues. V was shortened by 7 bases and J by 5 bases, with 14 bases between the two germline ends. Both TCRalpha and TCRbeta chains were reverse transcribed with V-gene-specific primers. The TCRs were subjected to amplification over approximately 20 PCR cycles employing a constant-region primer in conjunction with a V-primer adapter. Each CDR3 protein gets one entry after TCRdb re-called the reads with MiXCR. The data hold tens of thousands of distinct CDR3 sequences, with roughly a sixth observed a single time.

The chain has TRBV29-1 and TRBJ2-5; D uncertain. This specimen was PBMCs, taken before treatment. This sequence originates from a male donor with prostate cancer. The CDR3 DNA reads TGCAGCGGGAGAACAGTGGGCGAGACCCAGTACTTC. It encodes CSGRTVGETQYF.